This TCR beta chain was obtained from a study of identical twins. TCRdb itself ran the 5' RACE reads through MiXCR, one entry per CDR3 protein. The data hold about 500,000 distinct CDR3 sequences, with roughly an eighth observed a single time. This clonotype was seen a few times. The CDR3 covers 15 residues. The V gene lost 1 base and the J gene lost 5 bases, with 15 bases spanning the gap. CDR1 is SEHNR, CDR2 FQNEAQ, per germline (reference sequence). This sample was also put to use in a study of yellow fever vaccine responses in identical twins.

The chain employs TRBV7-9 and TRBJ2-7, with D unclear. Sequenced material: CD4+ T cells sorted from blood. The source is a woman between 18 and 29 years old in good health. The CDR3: CASSLGAGIDDEQYF. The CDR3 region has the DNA TGTGCCAGCAGCTTAGGTGCAGGCATCGACGACGAGCAGTACTTC.